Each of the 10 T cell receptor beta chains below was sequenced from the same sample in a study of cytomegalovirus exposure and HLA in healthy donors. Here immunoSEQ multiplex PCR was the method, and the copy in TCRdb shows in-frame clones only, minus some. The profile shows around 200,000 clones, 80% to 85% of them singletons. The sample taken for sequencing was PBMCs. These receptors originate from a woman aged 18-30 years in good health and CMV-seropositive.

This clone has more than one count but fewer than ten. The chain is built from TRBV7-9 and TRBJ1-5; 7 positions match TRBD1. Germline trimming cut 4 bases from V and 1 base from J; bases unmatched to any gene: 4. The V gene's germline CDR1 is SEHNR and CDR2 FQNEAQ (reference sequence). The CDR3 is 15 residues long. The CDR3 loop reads CASSSDRESNQPQHF. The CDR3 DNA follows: TGTGCCAGCAGCTCTGACAGGGAGAGCAATCAGCCCCAGCATTTT.

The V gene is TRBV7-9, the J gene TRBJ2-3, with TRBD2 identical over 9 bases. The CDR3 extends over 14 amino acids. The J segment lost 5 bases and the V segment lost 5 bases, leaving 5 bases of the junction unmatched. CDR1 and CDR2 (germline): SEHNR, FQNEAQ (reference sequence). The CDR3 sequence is CASSIGLAKDTQYF. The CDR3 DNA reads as TGTGCCAGCAGCATAGGACTAGCGAAAGATACGCAGTATTTT.

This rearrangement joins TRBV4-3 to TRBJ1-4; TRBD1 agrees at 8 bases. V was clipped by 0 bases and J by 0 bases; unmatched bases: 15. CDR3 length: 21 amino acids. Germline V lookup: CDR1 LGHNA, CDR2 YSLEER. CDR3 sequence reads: CASSQDPRQGSRVATNEKLFF. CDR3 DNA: TGCGCCAGCAGCCAAGATCCAAGACAGGGGTCGAGAGTTGCAACTAATGAAAAACTGTTTTTT.

CDR3 coding DNA: TGTGCCAGCAGCCTAGAAAGGCTGACTCCCAATGAGCAGTTCTTC. This encodes CASSLERLTPNEQFF. The gene calls are TRBV7-8 and TRBJ2-1; the D is unclear. This CDR3 is 15 amino acids long. The germline CDR1 and CDR2 sequences are SGHVS and FQNEAQ. Trimming pared 5 bases from V and 6 bases from J, leaving 17 bases between.

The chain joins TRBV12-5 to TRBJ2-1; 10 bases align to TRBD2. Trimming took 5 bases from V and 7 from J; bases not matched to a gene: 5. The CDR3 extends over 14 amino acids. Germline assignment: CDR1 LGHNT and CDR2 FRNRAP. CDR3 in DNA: TGTGCTAGTGGTCGAAGCGGGGGGGCTAATGAGCAGTTCTTC. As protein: CASGRSGGANEQFF.

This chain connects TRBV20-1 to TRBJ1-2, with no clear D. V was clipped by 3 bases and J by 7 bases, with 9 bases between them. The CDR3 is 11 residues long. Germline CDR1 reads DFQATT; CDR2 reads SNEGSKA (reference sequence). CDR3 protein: CSASDGFGYTF. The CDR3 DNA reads TGCAGTGCTAGTGACGGGTTTGGCTACACCTTC.

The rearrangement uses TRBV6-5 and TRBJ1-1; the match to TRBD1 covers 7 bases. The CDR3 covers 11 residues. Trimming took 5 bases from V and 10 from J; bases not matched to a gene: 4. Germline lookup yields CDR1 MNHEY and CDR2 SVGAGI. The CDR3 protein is CASSTRTGAFF. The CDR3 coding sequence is TGTGCCAGCAGTACTCGGACAGGAGCTTTCTTT.

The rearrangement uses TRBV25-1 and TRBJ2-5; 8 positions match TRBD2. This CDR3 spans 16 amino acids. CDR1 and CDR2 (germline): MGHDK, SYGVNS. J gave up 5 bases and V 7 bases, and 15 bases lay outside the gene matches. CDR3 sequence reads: CASKGGSAGGVETQYF. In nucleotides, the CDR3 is TGTGCCAGCAAAGGTGGATCCGCGGGGGGAGTGGAGACCCAGTACTTC.

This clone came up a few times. CDR3 bases: TGTGCCAGCAGCTTAAACTTAGGGGCGAACACCGGGGAGCTGTTTTTT. Translated, it gives CASSLNLGANTGELFF. The genes are TRBV7-6 and TRBJ2-2; weak D call: TRBD1 (5 bases). CDR3 length: 16 residues. From germline, CDR1 is SGHVS and CDR2 FNYEAQ. Between the trimmed V and J ends, which lost 2 bases and 0 bases, there was a span of 10 bases.

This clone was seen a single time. The CDR3 DNA follows: TGTGCCAGCTCACCTTCGGCGGGGGAACCCTACGAGCAGTACTTC. This gives the protein CASSPSAGEPYEQYF. The chain joins TRBV18 to TRBJ2-7; the match to TRBD2 covers 7 bases. This CDR3 is 15 amino acids long. With 3 bases clipped from V and 2 bases from J, the junction kept 7 bases outside the gene matches. Germline assignment: CDR1 KGHSH and CDR2 LQKENI.